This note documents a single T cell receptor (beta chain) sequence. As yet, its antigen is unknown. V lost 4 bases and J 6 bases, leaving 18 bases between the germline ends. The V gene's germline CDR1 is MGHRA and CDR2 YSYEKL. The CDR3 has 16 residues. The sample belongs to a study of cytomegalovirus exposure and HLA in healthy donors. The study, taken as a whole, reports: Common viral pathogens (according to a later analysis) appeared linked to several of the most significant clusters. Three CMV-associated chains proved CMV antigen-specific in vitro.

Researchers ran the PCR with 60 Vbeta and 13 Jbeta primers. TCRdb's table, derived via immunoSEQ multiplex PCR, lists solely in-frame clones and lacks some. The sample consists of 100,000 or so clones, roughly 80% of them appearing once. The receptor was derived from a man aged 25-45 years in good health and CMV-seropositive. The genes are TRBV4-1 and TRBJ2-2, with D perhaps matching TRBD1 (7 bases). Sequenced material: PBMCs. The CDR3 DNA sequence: TGCGCCAGCAGCCCCCCCAGGGGGGTGATATCCGGGGAGCTGTTTTTT. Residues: CASSPPRGVISGELFF.